This passage covers 26 T cell receptor beta chains from one sample sequenced in a study of blood T cell repertoires in COVID-19. Data came from immunoSEQ multiplex PCR; TCRdb stores just in-frame clones and leaves some out. The sample has approximately 240,000 clones; 75% to 90% are singletons. Sequenced material: PBMCs or T cells enriched from blood (not recorded which). The source is a woman in her twenties or thirties with acute COVID-19.

With respect to this clone: The same CDR3 can be traced to other DNA sequences in this sample. This rearrangement joins TRBV9 to TRBJ2-1; D gene unclear. Trimming removed 0 bases at V and 0 bases at J, with 7 bases between. The CDR3 length is 15 residues. Germline-derived CDR1 and CDR2 are SGDLS and YYNGEE. CDR3 amino acids: CASSVDGGSYNEQFF. CDR3 bases: TGTGCCAGCAGCGTAGACGGCGGCTCCTACAATGAGCAGTTCTTC.

The chain links TRBV18 to TRBJ2-2; D might be TRBD2 (6 bases). Trimming left V 0 bases short and J 4 bases short, with 21 bases between. The CDR3 runs 19 residues. The germline V gene encodes CDR1 KGHSH and CDR2 LQKENI. The CDR3, as DNA: TGTGCCAGCTCACCACCGGAGGGTTTTGCCCTGCGAGGCACCGGGGAGCTGTTTTTT. This encodes CASSPPEGFALRGTGELFF.

In DNA form, the CDR3 reads TGTGCCAGCAGTTTTTTAAATCAGCCCCAGCATTTT. Protein sequence: CASSFLNQPQHF. The chain recombines TRBV28 with TRBJ1-5; D call uncertain. The germline CDR1 and CDR2 sequences are MDHEN and SYDVKM. Between the trimmed V and J ends, which lost 3 bases and 4 bases, there was a span of 4 bases. This CDR3 region has 12 residues.

The V and J genes are TRBV2 and TRBJ2-2; D might be TRBD1 (5 bases). Germline CDR1 and CDR2: SNHLY and FYNNEI. Trimming shortened V by 9 bases and J by 1 base, and 15 bases separated the two germline ends. The CDR3 covers 15 residues. CDR3 in amino acids: CASKLGQMNTGELFF. DNA for the CDR3: TGTGCCAGTAAACTCGGACAAATGAACACCGGGGAGCTGTTTTTT.

J is TRBJ2-2 and V is TRBV21-1; the table assigns TRBD2, which was not confirmed against the DNA. TRBV21-1 is recorded as a pseudogene. The CDR3 runs 15 residues. The CDR3 DNA follows: TGTGCCAGCAGGGGGGGATGGCCCAACACCGGGGAGCTGTTTTTT. Its protein product is CASRGGWPNTGELFF.

V is TRBV28 and J is TRBJ1-5; 12 bases map to TRBD1. CDR1 and CDR2 from the germline V gene are MDHEN and SYDVKM. V lost 3 bases, J lost 1 base, and 7 bases stayed unmatched. The CDR3 has 18 amino acids. CDR3 loop: CASSFGTGGGVSNQPQHF. CDR3 sequence (DNA): TGTGCCAGCAGTTTTGGGACAGGGGGCGGAGTAAGCAATCAGCCCCAGCATTTT.

CDR3 sequence (DNA): TGTGCCAGCAGTGGGACCGGGACTAGCGGAAACAAAAACATTCAGTACTTC. This sequence encodes CASSGTGTSGNKNIQYF. This sequence joins TRBV6-1 and TRBJ2-4; 11 bases fit TRBD2. CDR1 is MNHNS, CDR2 SASEGT, per germline. This CDR3 is built from 17 residues. V trimming: 4 bases; J trimming: 3 bases; junction bases outside the gene matches: 8.

This clone was seen only once. V usage is TRBV5-1 and J usage is TRBJ1-1; a weak D match, TRBD1 (6 bases). Trimming removed 0 bases from V and 3 bases from J, with 12 bases in between. This CDR3 comprises 15 residues. Germline V gene lookup returns CDR1 SGHRS and CDR2 YFSETQ. The CDR3 spells CASSLVGGADTEAFF. CDR3 DNA sequence: TGCGCCAGCAGCTTGGTTGGGGGCGCGGACACTGAAGCTTTCTTT.

V and J are TRBV9 and TRBJ2-6; 12 bases are shared with TRBD1. V gave up 0 bases and J gave up 17 bases; unmatched junction bases: 6. Germline CDR1 reads SGDLS; CDR2 reads YYNGEE. The CDR3 is made up of 14 amino acids. CDR3 loop: CASSVEWDRGRLTF. Written as DNA, the CDR3 is TGTGCCAGCAGCGTAGAGTGGGACAGGGGGCGATTGACTTTC.

The chain is built from TRBV5-1 and TRBJ2-3; D gene ambiguous. The germline V and J ends were trimmed by 4 bases and 1 base, with 16 bases remaining between them. CDR1 SGHRS and CDR2 YFSETQ come from the germline V gene. This CDR3 spans 16 amino acids. The CDR3 reads CASSPTTAGGTDTQYF. The CDR3, as DNA: TGCGCCAGCAGCCCCACAACGGCCGGAGGCACAGATACGCAGTATTTT.

The chain combines TRBV27 with TRBJ2-7; 7 bases map to TRBD1. From germline, CDR1 is MNHEY and CDR2 SMNVEV (reference sequence). The CDR3 runs to 16 residues. The ends lost 2 bases at V and 1 base at J; junction bases unmatched: 8. CDR3 region: CASSLARPGGSYEQYF. In DNA form, the CDR3 reads TGTGCCAGCAGTTTAGCCCGTCCAGGGGGTTCCTACGAGCAGTACTTC.

This sequence joins TRBV7-9 and TRBJ2-2; D perhaps matches TRBD1 (6 bases). This CDR3 spans 14 amino acids. V lost 5 bases, J lost 5 bases, and 12 bases lay in between. Germline V gene sequence: CDR1 SEHNR, CDR2 FQNEAQ (reference sequence). CDR3 residues: CASSPPGATGELFF. The CDR3 bases are TGTGCCAGCAGCCCCCCAGGGGCTACCGGGGAGCTGTTTTTT.

The J gene is TRBJ2-1, the V gene TRBV4-1; D is unresolved. Trimming removed 0 bases at V and 7 bases at J, with 16 bases between. CDR1 MGHRA and CDR2 YSYEKL come from the germline V gene. CDR3 size: 16 residues. The CDR3 reads CASSQDYVLLHNEQFF. The CDR3 DNA reads TGCGCCAGCAGCCAAGATTATGTTTTACTGCATAATGAGCAGTTCTTC.

In the case of this clone: Different DNA sequences within this sample yield the same CDR3. V gene TRBV4-1 combines with J gene TRBJ2-7; TRBD1 is a possible D gene (5 bases). This CDR3 contains 14 residues. V was clipped by 3 bases and J by 4 bases, with 13 bases between them. Germline V lookup: CDR1 MGHRA, CDR2 YSYEKL. The CDR3 bases are TGCGCCAGCAGCCATGCGGCCAGGGCATACGAGCAGTACTTC. This gives the protein CASSHAARAYEQYF.

J is TRBJ2-2 and V is TRBV18; D not resolved. Between the trimmed V and J ends, which lost 3 bases and 7 bases, there was a span of 9 bases. In germline, CDR1 is KGHSH, CDR2 LQKENI. This CDR3 has 13 amino acids. The CDR3 DNA reads TGTGCCAGCTCACCCGTGCCACTCGGGGAGCTGTTTTTT. Protein product: CASSPVPLGELFF.

The chain has TRBV4-1 and TRBJ2-7; 14 positions match TRBD2. The CDR3 loop spans 18 amino acids. From germline, CDR1 is MGHRA and CDR2 YSYEKL. Trimming cost V 2 bases and J 5 bases; bases outside gene matches: 11. The chain's CDR3 is CASSQRTSGGYLGDEQYF. CDR3 sequence (DNA): TGCGCCAGCAGCCAAAGGACTAGCGGGGGGTACCTTGGGGACGAGCAGTACTTC.

The chain has TRBV9 and TRBJ2-5; D perhaps matches TRBD1 (5 bases). The CDR3 runs 15 residues. Germline V gene data show CDR1 as SGDLS and CDR2 as YYNGEE. V lost 3 bases and J 6 bases, leaving 18 bases between the germline ends. The CDR3 nucleotides read TGTGCCAGCAGCGCAAAGGGGTACCAAGATCAGACCCAGTACTTC. Its translation is CASSAKGYQDQTQYF.

The rearrangement links TRBV6-5 to TRBJ2-2; 8 bases map to TRBD1. This CDR3 is built from 15 residues. Trimming at V came to 6 bases and at J to 3 bases, leaving 6 bases not matched to a gene. Looked up from germline, CDR1 is MNHEY and CDR2 is SVGAGI. This CDR3 is CASRVTGDYTGELFF. CDR3 nucleotide sequence: TGTGCCAGCAGGGTGACAGGGGACTACACCGGGGAGCTGTTTTTT.

In regard to this clone: Germline is not matched at one junction end, which may reflect a read error. The rearrangement uses TRBV18 and TRBJ1-1, with TRBD1 identical over 7 bases. The germline gives CDR1 KGHSH, CDR2 LQKENI. The CDR3 loop spans 13 amino acids. CDR3 bases: TGTGCCGGCTCGGGACAGTCGAACACTGAAGCTTTCTTT. This translates into CAGSGQSNTEAFF.

V is TRBV14 and J is TRBJ1-1; D gene uncertain. CDR1 and CDR2 from the germline V gene are SGHDN and FVKESK. The CDR3 is 11 amino acids. Trimming cost V 6 bases and J 8 bases, with 10 bases left between them. This CDR3 is CASSLGGEAFF. In nucleotides, the CDR3 is TGTGCCAGCAGTTTAGGAGGGGAAGCTTTCTTT.

CDR3 coding DNA: TGTGCCAGCAGTGACTCCCGGGGGGCGGGTAGCAATCAGCCCCAGCATTTT. This encodes CASSDSRGAGSNQPQHF. This chain joins TRBV2 and TRBJ1-5, with D possibly matching TRBD1 (6 bases). V was shortened by 3 bases and J by 0 bases, with 15 bases between the two germline ends. The CDR3 extends over 17 amino acids. The germline CDR1 and CDR2 sequences are SNHLY and FYNNEI.

V gene TRBV28 combines with J gene TRBJ2-1, with D maybe TRBD1 (5 bases). Trimming removed 6 bases at V and 0 bases at J, with 12 bases between. Germline CDR1 is MDHEN and CDR2 is SYDVKM. The CDR3 is 15 residues long. DNA of the CDR3: TGTGCCAGCAGGGTGGGGCCCGGCTCCTACAATGAGCAGTTCTTC. It encodes CASRVGPGSYNEQFF.

V and J are TRBV5-4 and TRBJ1-2; 8 bases fit TRBD1. V trimming: 2 bases; J trimming: 7 bases; junction bases outside the gene matches: 7. This CDR3 comprises 14 residues. Germline V gene sequence: CDR1 SGHNT, CDR2 YYREEE (reference sequence). CDR3 bases: TGTGCCAGCAGCTTTGATCAGGGGGCAGCTGGCTACACCTTC. This codes for CASSFDQGAAGYTF.

The gene calls are TRBV27 and TRBJ1-6, with TRBD1 matching 8 bases. The germline gives CDR1 MNHEY, CDR2 SMNVEV (reference sequence). Germline trimming cut 5 bases from V and 3 bases from J; bases unmatched to any gene: 3. This CDR3 region has 15 residues. Here the CDR3 DNA reads TGTGCCAGCAGTATAGACAGGGGCTATAATTCACCCCTCCACTTT. This codes for CASSIDRGYNSPLHF.

This chain connects TRBV5-6 to TRBJ2-3; 8 nucleotides match TRBD2. Trimming took 0 bases from V and 3 from J; bases not matched to a gene: 6. The germline V gene encodes CDR1 SGHDT and CDR2 YYEEEE. This CDR3 has 16 amino acids. The chain's CDR3 is CASSLVRAGETDTQYF. The CDR3 bases are TGTGCCAGCAGCTTGGTTCGAGCGGGAGAAACAGATACGCAGTATTTT.

V is TRBV19 and J is TRBJ1-4; no firm D call. The CDR3 spans 15 residues. V dropped 3 bases and J dropped 4 bases, with 12 bases sitting between them. The germline CDR1 and CDR2 sequences are LNHDA and SQIVND (reference sequence). CDR3 region: CASSIGEMGNEKLFF. The CDR3 bases are TGTGCCAGTAGTATCGGGGAGATGGGTAATGAAAAACTGTTTTTT.